The rows below give T cell receptor beta chains drawn from one sample of a study of shared clonotypes between healthy human individuals. Measured with immunoSEQ multiplex PCR; TCRdb has only the in-frame clones, and not every one. The sample includes roughly 2,000,000 clones, just under 95% of them seen just once. Specimen: naive CD8+ T cells from PBMCs. The receptor source for this set is a man between 18 and 35 years old in good health. Some clones in this sample may be carry-over from other donors' samples. CDR3s include the opening cysteine and the closing phenylalanine or tryptophan. D genes are given only for firm matches. Where a row states a size, it is once, few, many or the class of an expanded clone; other rows omit it.

CDR3 protein	CDR3 DNA	D gene	J gene	V gene	clone size
CASSYSRVPGELFF	TGTGCCAGCAGTTACTCCCGGGTCCCCGGGGAGCTGTTTTTT	-	TRBJ2-2	TRBV6-5	-
CVRSLARTDQPQHF	TGTGTCAGAAGCTTAGCTAGGACAGATCAGCCCCAGCATTTT	-	TRBJ1-5	TRBV7-5	-
CASSLETGGGGYTF	TGTGCCAGCAGCTTAGAGACAGGGGGCGGCGGCTACACCTTC	TRBD1	TRBJ1-2	TRBV7-9	-
CASSSIPQQGSGGELFF	TGTGCCAGCAGCTCCATTCCCCAACAGGGTAGCGGCGGGGAGCTGTTTTTT	-	TRBJ2-2	TRBV7-9	-
CASSRTDGAPYEQYF	TGTGCCAGCAGCCGGACCGACGGAGCGCCCTACGAGCAGTACTTC	-	TRBJ2-7	TRBV7-9	once
CASSPGTKNYEQYF	TGTGCCAGCAGCCCGGGGACCAAAAACTACGAGCAGTACTTC	-	TRBJ2-7	TRBV9	-
CASSQQHGGGRGETQYF	TGCGCCAGCAGCCAACAACACGGAGGGGGGCGCGGGGAGACCCAGTACTTC	-	TRBJ2-5	TRBV4-1	-
CSVFPWASGKYTDTQYF	TGCAGCGTTTTTCCTTGGGCCTCGGGCAAGTACACAGATACGCAGTATTTT	-	TRBJ2-3	TRBV29-1	-
CASSVVFSSGIGAGELFF	TGTGCCAGCAGCGTAGTGTTCTCTAGCGGGATCGGGGCCGGGGAGCTGTTTTTT	TRBD2	TRBJ2-2	TRBV9	once
CASSYASSNEQFF	TGCGCCAGCAGCTACGCTAGTAGCAATGAGCAGTTCTTC	-	TRBJ2-1	TRBV5-1	-
CASSLSTGVKSNEQFF	TGTGCCAGTAGCCTTAGCACAGGGGTGAAGAGCAATGAGCAGTTCTTC	TRBD1	TRBJ2-1	TRBV19	-
CASSHFGRALNTEAFF	TGTGCCAGCAGCCACTTTGGCCGTGCATTGAACACTGAAGCTTTCTTT	-	TRBJ1-1	TRBV27	-
CASSSTPAAGGNYEQYF	TGTGCCAGCAGTTCCACCCCCGCAGCGGGAGGAAACTACGAGCAGTACTTC	TRBD2	TRBJ2-7	TRBV27	-
CASSFGDYLTGELFF	TGTGCCAGCAGCTTCGGAGACTATCTCACCGGGGAGCTGTTTTTT	-	TRBJ2-2	TRBV27	-
CASSETGKSSYEQYF	TGTGCCAGCAGCGAGACAGGGAAGAGCTCCTACGAGCAGTACTTC	TRBD1	TRBJ2-7	TRBV7-9	-